This section outlines one T cell receptor beta chain sequence together with its context. The antigen is not known. This record belongs to a study of B cell selection in AIRE deficiency. Study-wide results and caveats: About a third of healthy-donor shared Treg TCRbeta sequences appeared in patient Tconv cells. Of a few thousand shared Treg TCRbeta sequences, 25% to 40% were healthy-only, 9.3% patient-only.

CDR3 length: 16 residues. Germline values: CDR1 SGHTA, CDR2 FQGTGA. V was shortened by 0 bases and J by 0 bases, with 6 bases between the two germline ends. Conventional CD4 T cells were sorted as CD4+CD127+ cells. Unrelated healthy donors provided the controls. Only in-frame clones appear in the TCRdb table, and some are missing; sequencing was by immunoSEQ multiplex PCR. The top ten clones hold approximately 0.21% of a sample with about 24,000 clones, around 95% of them seen once. The gene calls are TRBV7-3 and TRBJ2-6; maybe TRBD1 (5 bases). What was sequenced was CD4+CD127+ conventional T cells sorted from PBMCs. This receptor was identified in a human donor in good health. The CDR3, as DNA: TGTGCCAGCAGCTTAACGGGGCGCTCTGGGGCCAACGTCCTGACTTTC. Encoded protein: CASSLTGRSGANVLTF.